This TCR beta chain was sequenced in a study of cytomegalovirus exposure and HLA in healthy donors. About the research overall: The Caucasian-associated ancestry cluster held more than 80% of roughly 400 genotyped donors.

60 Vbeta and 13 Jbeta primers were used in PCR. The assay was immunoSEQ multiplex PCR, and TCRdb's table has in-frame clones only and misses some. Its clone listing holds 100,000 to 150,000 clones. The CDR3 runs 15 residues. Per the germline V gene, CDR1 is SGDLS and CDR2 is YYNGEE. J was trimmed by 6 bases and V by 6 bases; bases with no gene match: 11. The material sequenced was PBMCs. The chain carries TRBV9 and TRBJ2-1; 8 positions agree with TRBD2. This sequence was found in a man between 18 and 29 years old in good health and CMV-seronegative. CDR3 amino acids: CASTPAAGAINEQFF. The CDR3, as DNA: TGTGCCAGCACCCCCGCAGCGGGAGCTATCAATGAGCAGTTCTTC.